The 17 T cell receptor beta chains reported below all come from one sample, sequenced in a study of shared clonotypes between healthy human individuals. Sequenced by immunoSEQ multiplex PCR; TCRdb stores in-frame clones only, minus some. The table records about 180,000 clones, about 93% of them present only once. Sequenced sample: naive CD4+ T cells sorted from blood. Subset described: CD45RA+ positively selected. The receptors were sampled from a woman in her twenties or thirties in good health.

The rearrangement links TRBV7-6 to TRBJ1-5, with D unclear. The V and J ends lost 10 bases and 3 bases respectively, with 4 bases between them. Per the germline V gene, CDR1 is SGHVS and CDR2 is FNYEAQ. The CDR3 totals 10 residues. The CDR3 DNA sequence: TGTGCCACCGACAATCAGCCCCAGCATTTT. Translated, it gives CATDNQPQHF.

The genes are TRBV27 and TRBJ1-2; 10 nucleotides align to TRBD1. Germline assignment: CDR1 MNHEY and CDR2 SMNVEV (reference sequence). The V gene end was trimmed by 3 bases and the J gene end by 6 bases; junction bases not matched to a gene: 4. The CDR3 is 14 amino acids. As DNA, the CDR3 is TGTGCCAGCAGTTTCACCGGGACAGGGGATGGCTACACCTTC. This encodes CASSFTGTGDGYTF.

This clone was picked up a small number of times. The gene calls are TRBV28 and TRBJ1-5; 12 bases agree with TRBD1. From germline, CDR1 is MDHEN and CDR2 SYDVKM. The CDR3 runs 15 residues. After removal of 4 bases from V and 7 bases from J, the junction contained 5 bases not matched to a gene. The CDR3 here is CASSSGQGANQPQHF. The CDR3, as DNA: TGTGCCAGCAGTTCGGGACAGGGGGCTAACCAGCCCCAGCATTTT.

The chain carries TRBV30 and TRBJ2-5; TRBD1 might be the D (6 bases). The germline V and J ends were trimmed by 5 bases and 11 bases, with 21 bases remaining between them. Germline-derived CDR1 and CDR2 are GTSNPN and SVGIG (reference sequence). The CDR3 covers 13 residues. CDR3 sequence reads: CAWRLAGTREQYF. The CDR3 DNA reads as TGTGCCTGGCGGCTGGCCGGGACAAGGGAGCAGTACTTC.

The genes are TRBV6-6 and TRBJ1-2; 8 bases line up with TRBD1. V dropped 5 bases and J dropped 10; count of bases not matched to a gene: 12. The CDR3 contains 14 residues. CDR1 is MNHNY, CDR2 SVGAGI, per germline (reference sequence). The CDR3 here is CASSPDRAISDYTF. CDR3 nucleotide sequence: TGTGCCAGCAGTCCGGACAGGGCAATAAGCGACTACACCTTC.

V gene TRBV6-1 combines with J gene TRBJ2-5; 7 bases fit TRBD2. The tail of the sequence fits TRBJ2-7 better, so the J call may be wrong. The CDR3 sequence is 17 residues long. Germline values: CDR1 MNHNS, CDR2 SASEGT. DNA of the CDR3: TGTGCCAGCAGTGAATATGAGACTAGCATTAACTCCTACGAGCAGTACTTC. Translating gives CASSEYETSINSYEQYF.

This clone was counted a single time. The CDR3 DNA reads TGCGCCAGCAGCTTCCCGGTGGAGGGTCAAGAGACCCAGTACTTC. Protein: CASSFPVEGQETQYF. V is TRBV5-1 and J is TRBJ2-5; perhaps TRBD2 as D (6 bases). CDR3 length: 15 residues. From germline, CDR1 is SGHRS and CDR2 YFSETQ. Trimming removed 2 bases from V and 2 bases from J, with 13 bases in between. Using reference TRBV5-1 and TRBJ2-5 for the parts outside the CDR3, the full variable domain is KAGVTQTPRYLIKTRGQQVTLSCSPISGHRSVSWYQQTPGQGLQFLFEYFSETQRNKGNFPGRFSGRQFSNSRSEMNVSTLELGDSALYLCASSFPVEGQETQYFGPGTRLLVL.

This clone was seen more than once but under ten times. This chain joins TRBV27 and TRBJ1-5; 7 bases match TRBD1. Germline CDR1 is MNHEY and CDR2 is SMNVEV (reference sequence). J lost 1 base, V lost 5 bases, and 2 bases had no gene match. The CDR3 contains 14 residues. The CDR3 DNA is TGTGCCAGCAGTGGGGGACAGAGCAATCAGCCCCAGCATTTT. This sequence encodes CASSGGQSNQPQHF.

This rearrangement joins TRBV2 to TRBJ1-2; tentatively, D is TRBD1 (6 bases). Trimming shortened V by 6 bases and J by 8 bases, and 13 bases separated the two germline ends. This CDR3 has 12 residues. Germline V gene lookup returns CDR1 SNHLY and CDR2 FYNNEI. DNA of the CDR3: TGTGCCAGCAGGGAGGACAGCGAAGGCTACACCTTC. This gives the protein CASREDSEGYTF.

The sample holds one count of this clone. This chain uses TRBV11-3 with TRBJ2-3; D is undetermined. Trimming took off 2 bases at V and 2 bases at J, with 8 bases between the two ends. CDR1 is SGHNT and CDR2 is YENEEA in the germline V gene. This CDR3 region has 14 residues. The CDR3 loop reads CASSLISLTDTQYF. Written as DNA, the CDR3 is TGTGCCAGCAGCTTAATTAGCCTCACAGATACGCAGTATTTT.

The rearrangement uses TRBV5-1 and TRBJ2-2; D unresolved. Germline V gene lookup returns CDR1 SGHRS and CDR2 YFSETQ. This CDR3 spans 16 amino acids. V gave up 4 bases and J gave up 0 bases, with 13 bases separating them. CDR3 nucleotides: TGCGCCAGCAGCCAGACCAGCGAACCGAACACCGGGGAGCTGTTTTTT. It codes for CASSQTSEPNTGELFF.

This sequence joins TRBV18 and TRBJ2-3, with TRBD1 matching over 12 bases. The V gene end was trimmed by 3 bases and the J gene end by 0 bases; junction bases not matched to a gene: 7. The germline CDR1 and CDR2 sequences are KGHSH and LQKENI. The CDR3 covers 18 residues. The CDR3 DNA reads TGTGCCAGCTCACCGGGACAGGGGGCTTCGACAAGCACAGATACGCAGTATTTT. This encodes CASSPGQGASTSTDTQYF.

This chain joins TRBV6-6 and TRBJ2-7; tentatively, D is TRBD2 (5 bases). This CDR3 is 15 amino acids long. Trimming stripped 2 bases from V and 0 bases from J, with 11 bases between. Germline V gene sequence: CDR1 MNHNY, CDR2 SVGAGI (reference sequence). Here the CDR3 reads CASSYRTSLSYEQYF. The DNA for the CDR3 is TGTGCCAGCAGTTACAGGACTTCCCTCTCCTACGAGCAGTACTTC.

V gene TRBV4-2 combines with J gene TRBJ1-1; D is ambiguous. The CDR3 totals 13 residues. Trimming took 0 bases from V and 7 from J, leaving 9 bases between them. Germline V gene lookup returns CDR1 LGHNA and CDR2 YNFKEQ. In DNA, the CDR3 is TGTGCCAGCAGCCAAGATGAAGGCCGTGAAGCTTTCTTT. Translated, it gives CASSQDEGREAFF.

CDR3 sequence reads: CASSLRGRDHEQYF. The CDR3 DNA sequence: TGTGCCAGCAGTTTAAGGGGGAGGGACCACGAGCAGTACTTC. The V and J genes are TRBV28 and TRBJ2-7; perhaps TRBD2 as D (7 bases). CDR1 and CDR2 (germline): MDHEN, SYDVKM. Trimming took off 2 bases at V and 5 bases at J, with 13 bases between the two ends. This CDR3 is 14 amino acids long.

CDR3 region: CASIPTGNSLVAFF. CDR3 nucleotide sequence: TGTGCCAGTATCCCGACAGGAAACTCTCTGGTGGCTTTCTTT. The V gene is TRBV19, the J gene TRBJ1-1; tentative D call: TRBD1 (6 bases). Germline values: CDR1 LNHDA, CDR2 SQIVND (reference sequence). This CDR3 spans 14 amino acids. V lost 7 bases, J lost 11 bases, and 23 bases lay in between.

The CDR3 sequence: CATRGGGLEKLFF. CDR3 nucleotides: TGTGCCACAAGGGGGGGAGGTCTCGAAAAACTGTTTTTT. V usage is TRBV28 and J usage is TRBJ1-4; TRBD1 is a possible D gene (6 bases). V was shortened by 10 bases and J by 8 bases, with 17 bases between the two germline ends. The CDR3 spans 13 residues. CDR1 is MDHEN, CDR2 SYDVKM, per germline.